This passage covers 9 T cell receptor beta chains from one sample sequenced in a study of beta chain features in type 1 diabetes. Of the isolated RNA, all was reverse transcribed, and so the sequenced material was expressed TCRB transcripts. The assay was immunoSEQ multiplex PCR, and TCRdb's table has in-frame clones only and misses some. The sample carries just over 450,000 clones, approximately 31% recorded once. Input material: naive CD4+ T cells from blood. The receptors derive from a man younger than 35 in good health.

The chain uses TRBV20-1 and TRBJ2-7; D ambiguous. Germline-derived CDR1 and CDR2 are DFQATT and SNEGSKA (reference sequence). The CDR3 has 11 amino acids. The V and J ends lost 3 bases and 6 bases respectively, with 9 bases between them. CDR3 amino acids: CSASRATEQYF. As DNA, the CDR3 is TGCAGTGCTAGTAGGGCAACCGAGCAGTACTTC.

This clone was counted a few times. The rearrangement uses TRBV4-3 and TRBJ1-2; D gene ambiguous. The CDR3 contains 14 residues. Germline CDR1 LGHNA, CDR2 YSLEER. V was trimmed by 4 bases and J by 0 bases, leaving 9 bases between them. CDR3: CASSLEATNYGYTF. The CDR3 DNA is TGCGCCAGCAGCCTAGAGGCCACTAACTATGGCTACACCTTC.

V usage is TRBV27 and J usage is TRBJ1-5, with unresolved D. The CDR3 spans 15 residues. Germline assignment: CDR1 MNHEY and CDR2 SMNVEV (reference sequence). Trimming pared 3 bases from V and 3 bases from J, leaving 12 bases between. Here the CDR3 DNA reads TGTGCCAGCAGTTTGAGGGAGGGCGTCAATCAGCCCCAGCATTTT. It specifies CASSLREGVNQPQHF.

This chain joins TRBV30 and TRBJ2-2; TRBD1 is a possible D gene (6 bases). The CDR3 is 14 residues long. Deletions cut 0 bases from V and 4 bases from J, with 9 bases between. Looked up from germline, CDR1 is GTSNPN and CDR2 is SVGIG (reference sequence). Here the CDR3 reads CAWSVGQITGELFF. The CDR3 DNA reads as TGTGCCTGGAGTGTCGGACAGATCACCGGGGAGCTGTTTTTT.

V and J are TRBV20-1 and TRBJ1-2, with D hard to call. The CDR3 totals 11 residues. V lost 5 bases and J 4 bases, leaving 8 bases between the germline ends. From germline, CDR1 is DFQATT and CDR2 SNEGSKA (reference sequence). As DNA, the CDR3 is TGCAGTGCTCAGCTCCGCTATGGCTACACCTTC. It codes for CSAQLRYGYTF.

This clone has just a few counts. The chain has TRBV7-2 and TRBJ1-2, with TRBD1 matching over 8 bases. J lost 4 bases, V lost 5 bases, and 3 bases had no gene match. CDR1 and CDR2 (germline): SGHTA, FQGNSA. This CDR3 is built from 13 residues. CDR3 nucleotides: TGTGCCAGCAGCGACAGGGGAGGCTATGGCTACACCTTC. Amino acid sequence: CASSDRGGYGYTF.

This chain joins TRBV30 and TRBJ2-7; D remains ambiguous. V dropped 4 bases and J dropped 2 bases, with 6 bases sitting between them. The CDR3 covers 11 residues. CDR1 is GTSNPN, CDR2 SVGIG, per germline (reference sequence). The CDR3 loop reads CAWKSAYEQYF. In nucleotides, the CDR3 is TGTGCCTGGAAATCCGCCTACGAGCAGTACTTC.

This clone was found a few times. This chain connects TRBV1 to TRBJ2-5; no DNA check was done on the table's D call, TRBD2. TRBV1 is classified as a pseudogene. This CDR3 is 15 amino acids long. The CDR3 loop is CTSSQDRWEGETQYF. CDR3 sequence (DNA): TGCACCAGCAGCCAAGATCGATGGGAGGGGGAGACCCAGTACTTC.

The chain links TRBV7-6 to TRBJ2-3; no reliable D call. Germline V lookup: CDR1 SGHVS, CDR2 FNYEAQ. CDR3 length: 12 amino acids. V lost 5 bases and J 2 bases, leaving 5 bases between the germline ends. Here the CDR3 reads CASSQYTDTQYF. The DNA of the CDR3 is TGTGCCAGCAGCCAATACACAGATACGCAGTATTTT.